One and the same sample provided the 12 T cell receptor beta chains below, sequenced in a study of T cell changes during pregnancy in multiple sclerosis. Generated by immunoSEQ multiplex PCR, the TCRdb table keeps only in-frame clones and is missing some. The repertoire holds about 41,000 clones, roughly 88% seen once, with 10% in the top ten. The material sequenced was CD8+ T cells from peripheral blood mononuclear cells, taken in the first trimester of pregnancy. These receptors were collected from a female donor with multiple sclerosis, enrolled in a pregnancy study.

V gene TRBV6-5 combines with J gene TRBJ1-1, with 8 bases matching TRBD1. The CDR3 is made up of 15 amino acids. Germline assignment: CDR1 MNHEY and CDR2 SVGAGI. V lost 5 bases to trimming and J lost 3 bases; unmatched junction nucleotides: 8. CDR3 in amino acids: CASSPSGTGDTEAFF. CDR3 sequence (DNA): TGTGCCAGCAGTCCTTCCGGGACAGGCGACACTGAAGCTTTCTTT.

This clone has a handful of counts. The chain carries TRBV20-1 and TRBJ1-1; D is unresolved. Trimming took off 6 bases at V and 6 bases at J, with 11 bases between the two ends. Germline-derived CDR1 and CDR2 are DFQATT and SNEGSKA (reference sequence). The CDR3 length is 11 residues. CDR3 sequence (DNA): TGCAGTGCGGCGCAGAGCGCTGAAGCTTTCTTT. It codes for CSAAQSAEAFF.

The chain recombines TRBV12-5 with TRBJ2-7; weak D call: TRBD2 (5 bases). Trimming cost V 5 bases and J 3 bases, with 14 bases left between them. CDR1 and CDR2 (germline): LGHNT, FRNRAP. This CDR3 comprises 14 residues. The CDR3 bases are TGTGCTAGTGGTAATCCCCCGGGGAACTACGAGCAGTACTTC. Its protein product is CASGNPPGNYEQYF.

This CDR3 is CAWNSAPYNEQFF. The CDR3, as DNA: TGTGCCTGGAACAGTGCCCCTTACAATGAGCAGTTCTTC. This chain joins TRBV30 and TRBJ2-1, with D uncertain. Germline assignment: CDR1 GTSNPN and CDR2 SVGIG (reference sequence). The CDR3 sequence is 13 residues long. Between the trimmed V and J ends, which lost 4 bases and 4 bases, there was a span of 11 bases.

This chain uses TRBV7-2 with TRBJ2-7, with 9 bases that match TRBD1. The CDR3 is made up of 15 amino acids. J gave up 2 bases and V 7 bases, and 9 bases lay outside the gene matches. Per the germline V gene, CDR1 is SGHTA and CDR2 is FQGNSA. CDR3 residues: CASTESGTGPYEQYF. The CDR3, as DNA: TGTGCCAGCACCGAATCCGGGACAGGGCCCTACGAGCAGTACTTC. Full variable domain (remainder filled in from reference TRBV7-2 and TRBJ2-7): GAGVSQSPSNKVTEKGKDVELRCDPISGHTALYWYRQSLGQGLEFLIYFQGNSAPDKSGLPSDRFSAERTGGSVSTLTIQRTQQEDSAVYLCASTESGTGPYEQYFGPGTRLTVT.

V usage is TRBV30 and J usage is TRBJ2-3, with 7 bases that match TRBD2. The CDR3 is made up of 14 amino acids. V trimming: 0 bases; J trimming: 2 bases; junction bases outside the gene matches: 2. Germline CDR1 and CDR2: GTSNPN and SVGIG (reference sequence). CDR3 region: CAWSVGGITDTQYF. The DNA of the CDR3 is TGTGCCTGGAGTGTCGGGGGGATCACAGATACGCAGTATTTT.

This clone was seen only once. CDR3 residues: CASGGTSGTDTQYF. DNA for the CDR3: TGTGCCAGCGGCGGGACTAGCGGTACAGATACGCAGTATTTT. The J gene is TRBJ2-3, the V gene TRBV2; TRBD2 aligns across 11 bases. This CDR3 contains 14 residues. Germline loops: CDR1 SNHLY, CDR2 FYNNEI. Trimming cost V 8 bases and J 3 bases; bases outside gene matches: 4.

The genes are TRBV5-1 and TRBJ1-2; TRBD1 matches 7 bases. In germline, CDR1 is SGHRS, CDR2 YFSETQ. This CDR3 region has 14 residues. V trimming: 6 bases; J trimming: 3 bases; junction bases outside the gene matches: 8. The CDR3 nucleotides read TGCGCCAGCAAAGAGGAGGGGGCGCACTATGGCTACACCTTC. This translates into CASKEEGAHYGYTF.

The chain has TRBV9 and TRBJ1-2; D gene ambiguous. In germline, CDR1 is SGDLS, CDR2 YYNGEE. V lost 0 bases and J 3 bases, leaving 6 bases between the germline ends. The CDR3 totals 13 residues. The CDR3 loop is CASSVVSDYGYTF. CDR3 sequence (DNA): TGTGCCAGCAGCGTAGTCTCAGACTATGGCTACACCTTC.

The rearrangement uses TRBV11-2 and TRBJ1-4; 7 bases fit TRBD1. V trimming: 4 bases; J trimming: 5 bases; junction bases outside the gene matches: 7. Germline CDR1 is SGHAT and CDR2 is FQNNGV. The CDR3 consists of 15 residues. The CDR3 reads CASSSGTVWNEKLFF. CDR3 sequence (DNA): TGTGCCAGCAGCTCGGGGACAGTCTGGAATGAAAAACTGTTTTTT.

CDR3 sequence (DNA): TGTGCCAGCAGTTTAGTAGGGGGTGGGACTGAAGCTTTCTTT. Its protein product is CASSLVGGGTEAFF. The chain links TRBV27 to TRBJ1-1; TRBD1 might be the D (6 bases). V lost 2 bases to trimming and J lost 5 bases, with 12 bases between them. Germline V gene lookup returns CDR1 MNHEY and CDR2 SMNVEV (reference sequence). CDR3 size: 14 residues.

The V and J genes are TRBV9 and TRBJ2-7; 7 positions match TRBD1. This CDR3 contains 15 residues. Losses at the gene ends were 4 bases for V and 4 bases for J; bases not matched to a gene: 11. CDR1 is SGDLS and CDR2 is YYNGEE in the germline V gene. The CDR3 region is CASSPGRDSYYEQYF. DNA of the CDR3: TGTGCCAGCAGCCCTGGCCGGGACAGCTATTACGAGCAGTACTTC.